A selection of T cell receptor beta chains follows, all from one sample in a study of shared clonotypes between healthy human individuals. The method was immunoSEQ multiplex PCR; TCRdb's version includes in-frame clones alone and lacks a portion of them. In the table there are about 1,900,000 clones, approximately 94% of which are singletons. The source material was naive CD8+ T cells sorted from blood. Receptors originate from a man between 18 and 35 years old in good health. CDR3s include the opening cysteine and the closing phenylalanine or tryptophan. Fields, in order: CDR3 DNA, CDR3 protein, V gene, clone size, D gene, J gene. A D gene is named only where the DNA matches it firmly. Part of the rows lack a size; the others show once, few, many or a class for expanded clones.

TGTGCCAGCACACAAGACATGAGCTCCTACAATGAGCAGTTCTTC | CASTQDMSSYNEQFF | TRBV6-1 | - | - | TRBJ2-1
TGTGCCAGCAGCTTTGGGTCGATCGAAAACACCATATATTTT | CASSFGSIENTIYF | TRBV5-4 | - | - | TRBJ1-3
TGTGCCAGTCCCGGGACAGGGAGGAACGAGCAGTACTTC | CASPGTGRNEQYF | TRBV28 | - | TRBD1 | TRBJ2-7
TGTGCCAGCAGTTACTCGACAGGGGCGCTGGGTGAAAAACTGTTTTTT | CASSYSTGALGEKLFF | TRBV6-6 | - | TRBD1 | TRBJ1-4
TGCGCCAGCAGCTTGGAAGGTCCAAACATTCAGTACTTC | CASSLEGPNIQYF | TRBV5-1 | - | - | TRBJ2-4
TGTGCCTGGAGTGTAGGGGCAGGGGGAGACGGGTCGCCCCAGCATTTT | CAWSVGAGGDGSPQHF | TRBV30 | - | TRBD1 | TRBJ1-5
TGCGCCAGCAGCTTGGGGGGACAGGGGTTTGAAGCTTTCTTT | CASSLGGQGFEAFF | TRBV5-1 | - | TRBD1 | TRBJ1-1
TGTGCCAGCAGCTTAGGGGGAGGGGCAGATACGCAGTATTTT | CASSLGGGADTQYF | TRBV7-6 | - | TRBD2 | TRBJ2-3
TGTGCCAGCGGTCCTACCGGGACCCCCTACGAGCAGTACTTC | CASGPTGTPYEQYF | TRBV6-5 | once | - | TRBJ2-7
TGTGCCACCAGCAGAGATGGGGCAGGGCAGTTCTTC | CATSRDGAGQFF | TRBV15 | - | - | TRBJ2-1
TGTGCCAGCAGTTACTCGGGTCTCACTGAAGCTTTCTTT | CASSYSGLTEAFF | TRBV6-6 | - | - | TRBJ1-1
TGTGCCAGCAGTGACTCCGCGGGGGGTTACAATGAGCAGTTCTTC | CASSDSAGGYNEQFF | TRBV6-4 | - | TRBD2 | TRBJ2-1
TGTGCCAGCACTACGGACAGGGGAAAACTGTTTTTT | CASTTDRGKLFF | TRBV6-6 | - | TRBD1 | TRBJ1-4
TGTGCCAGCAGCTTAGGTGGGGACAGCCTAAAAGAGACCCAGTACTTC | CASSLGGDSLKETQYF | TRBV13 | once | TRBD1 | TRBJ2-5
TGTGCCAGCAGCTCACCTTTGCTAGGGCAGCAAGCAGATACGCAGTATTTT | CASSSPLLGQQADTQYF | TRBV7-9 | - | - | TRBJ2-3
TGTGCCAGCAGTTCTCCTCAACAGGGGGTGGGAGGCTACACCTTC | CASSSPQQGVGGYTF | TRBV6-1 | - | TRBD1 | TRBJ1-2
TGTGCCAGCAGCCCGGACAGGGAAGATCAGCCCCAGCATTTT | CASSPDREDQPQHF | TRBV5-8 | few | TRBD1 | TRBJ1-5
TGTGCCAGCAGCCATAACAGGGGTCGGGTTAGCTCCTACGAGCAGTACTTC | CASSHNRGRVSSYEQYF | TRBV11-2 | - | TRBD1 | TRBJ2-7
TGTGCCAGCGCCGACGCTACTGGTAATGAAAAACTGTTTTTT | CASADATGNEKLFF | TRBV18 | - | - | TRBJ1-4